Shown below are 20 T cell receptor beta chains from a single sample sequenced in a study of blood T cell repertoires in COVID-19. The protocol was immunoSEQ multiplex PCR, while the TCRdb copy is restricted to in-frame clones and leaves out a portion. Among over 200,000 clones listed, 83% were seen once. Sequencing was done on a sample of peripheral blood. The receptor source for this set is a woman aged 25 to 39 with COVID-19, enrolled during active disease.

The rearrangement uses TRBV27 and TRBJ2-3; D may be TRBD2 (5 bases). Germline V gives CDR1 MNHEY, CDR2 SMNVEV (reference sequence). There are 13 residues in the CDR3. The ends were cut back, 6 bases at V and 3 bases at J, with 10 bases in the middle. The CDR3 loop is CASRRRGTDTQYF. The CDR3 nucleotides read TGTGCCAGCAGACGCCGAGGGACAGATACGCAGTATTTT.

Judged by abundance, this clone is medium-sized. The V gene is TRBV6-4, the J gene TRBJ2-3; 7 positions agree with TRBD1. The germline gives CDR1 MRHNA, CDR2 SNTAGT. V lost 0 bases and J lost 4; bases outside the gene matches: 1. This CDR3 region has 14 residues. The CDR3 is CASSDSQGADTQYF. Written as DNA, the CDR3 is TGTGCCAGCAGTGACTCGCAGGGGGCAGATACGCAGTATTTT.

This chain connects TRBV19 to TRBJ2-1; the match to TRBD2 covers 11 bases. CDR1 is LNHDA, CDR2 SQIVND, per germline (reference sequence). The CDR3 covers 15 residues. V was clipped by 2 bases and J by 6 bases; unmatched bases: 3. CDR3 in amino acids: CASSIMLAGGNEQFF. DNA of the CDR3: TGTGCCAGTAGTATAATGCTAGCGGGGGGCAATGAGCAGTTCTTC.

In nucleotides, the CDR3 is TGCGCCACGACTCCGGGGACTAGCGGGAGAACTGAGCAGTTCTTC. Translation: CATTPGTSGRTEQFF. This sequence joins TRBV5-1 and TRBJ2-1, with 14 bases identical to TRBD2. Germline trimming cut 9 bases from V and 9 bases from J; bases unmatched to any gene: 11. Germline V gene data show CDR1 as SGHRS and CDR2 as YFSETQ. The CDR3 loop spans 15 amino acids.

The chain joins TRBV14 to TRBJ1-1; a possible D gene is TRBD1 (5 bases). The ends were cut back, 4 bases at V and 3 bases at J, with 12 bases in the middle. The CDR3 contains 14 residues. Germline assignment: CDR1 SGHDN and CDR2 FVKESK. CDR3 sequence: CASSPLGGDTEAFF. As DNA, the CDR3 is TGTGCCAGCAGCCCCCTTGGGGGGGACACTGAAGCTTTCTTT.

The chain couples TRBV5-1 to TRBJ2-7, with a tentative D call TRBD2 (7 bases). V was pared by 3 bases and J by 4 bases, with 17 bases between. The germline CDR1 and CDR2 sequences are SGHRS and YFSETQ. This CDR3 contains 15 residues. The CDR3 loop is CASSSLGGGQYEQYF. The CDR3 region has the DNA TGCGCCAGCAGCTCCCTGGGAGGGGGGCAATACGAGCAGTACTTC.

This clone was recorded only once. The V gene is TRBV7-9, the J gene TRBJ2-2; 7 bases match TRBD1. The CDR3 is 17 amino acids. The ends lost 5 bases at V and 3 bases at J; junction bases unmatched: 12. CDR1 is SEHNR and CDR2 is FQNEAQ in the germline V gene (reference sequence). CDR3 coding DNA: TGTGCCAGCAGCCTAGTGGACAGGTATCAGGACACCGGGGAGCTGTTTTTT. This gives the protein CASSLVDRYQDTGELFF.

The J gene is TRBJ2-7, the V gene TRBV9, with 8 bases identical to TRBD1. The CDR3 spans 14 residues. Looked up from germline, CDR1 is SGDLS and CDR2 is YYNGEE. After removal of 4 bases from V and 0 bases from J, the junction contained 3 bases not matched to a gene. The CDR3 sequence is CASSPGTGSYEQYF. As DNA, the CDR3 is TGTGCCAGCAGCCCGGGGACAGGCTCCTACGAGCAGTACTTC. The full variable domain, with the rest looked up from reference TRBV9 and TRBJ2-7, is DSGVTQTPKHLITATGQRVTLRCSPRSGDLSVYWYQQSLDQGLQFLIQYYNGEERAKGNILERFSAQQFPDLHSELNLSSLELGDSALYFCASSPGTGSYEQYFGPGTRLTVT.

The CDR3 region is CASSSPPGEPSTDTQYF. CDR3 bases: TGTGCCAGCAGCTCCCCCCCGGGGGAGCCTAGCACAGATACGCAGTATTTT. J is TRBJ2-3 and V is TRBV7-9; tentatively, D is TRBD2 (6 bases). V lost 4 bases, J lost 0 bases, and 17 bases lay in between. Germline assignment: CDR1 SEHNR and CDR2 FQNEAQ (reference sequence). The CDR3 runs 17 residues. The full variable domain, completed using reference TRBV7-9 and TRBJ2-3, is DTGVSQNPRHKITKRGQNVTFRCDPISEHNRLYWYRQTLGQGPEFLTYFQNEAQLEKSRLLSDRFSAERPKGSFSTLEIQRTEQGDSAMYLCASSSPPGEPSTDTQYFGPGTRLTVL.

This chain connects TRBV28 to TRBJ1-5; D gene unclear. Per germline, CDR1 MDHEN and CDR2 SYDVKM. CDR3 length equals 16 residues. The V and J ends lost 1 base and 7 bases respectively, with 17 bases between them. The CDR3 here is CASSLYIMGGNQPQHF. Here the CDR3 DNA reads TGTGCCAGCAGTTTATATATCATGGGAGGGAACCAGCCCCAGCATTTT.

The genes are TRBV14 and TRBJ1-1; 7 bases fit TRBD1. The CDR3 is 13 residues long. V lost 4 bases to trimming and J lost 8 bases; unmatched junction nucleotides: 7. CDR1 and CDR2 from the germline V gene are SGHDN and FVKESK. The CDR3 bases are TGTGCCAGCAGCCCAGATTTGACAGGGGAAGCTTTCTTT. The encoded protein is CASSPDLTGEAFF.

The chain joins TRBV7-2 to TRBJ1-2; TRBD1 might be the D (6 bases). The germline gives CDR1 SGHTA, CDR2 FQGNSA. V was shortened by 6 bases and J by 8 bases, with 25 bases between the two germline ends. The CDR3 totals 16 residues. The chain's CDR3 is CASSKRDTLQGQGYTF. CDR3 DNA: TGTGCCAGCAGTAAAAGGGACACGCTCCAGGGGCAGGGCTACACCTTC.

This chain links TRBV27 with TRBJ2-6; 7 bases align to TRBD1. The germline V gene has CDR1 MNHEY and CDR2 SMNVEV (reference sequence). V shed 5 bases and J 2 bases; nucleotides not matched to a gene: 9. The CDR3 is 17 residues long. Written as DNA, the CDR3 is TGTGCCAGCAGTCCCCGACAGGGCCACCCTGGGGCCAACGTCCTGACTTTC. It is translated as CASSPRQGHPGANVLTF. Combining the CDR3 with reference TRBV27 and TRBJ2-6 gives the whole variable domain EAQVTQNPRYLITVTGKKLTVTCSQNMNHEYMSWYRQDPGLGLRQIYYSMNVEVTDKGDVPEGYKVSRKEKRNFPLILESPSPNQTSLYFCASSPRQGHPGANVLTFGAGSRLTVL.

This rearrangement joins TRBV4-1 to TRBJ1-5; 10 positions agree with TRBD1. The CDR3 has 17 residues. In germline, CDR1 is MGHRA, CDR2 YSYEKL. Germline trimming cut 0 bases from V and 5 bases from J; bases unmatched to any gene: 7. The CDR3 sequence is CASSQDMGQGSDQPQHF. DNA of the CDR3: TGCGCCAGCAGCCAAGATATGGGACAGGGGTCTGATCAGCCCCAGCATTTT.

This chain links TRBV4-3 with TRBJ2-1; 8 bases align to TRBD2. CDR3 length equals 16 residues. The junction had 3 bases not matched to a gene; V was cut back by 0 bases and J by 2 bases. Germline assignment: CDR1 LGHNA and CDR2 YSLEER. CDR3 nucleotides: TGCGCCAGCAGCCAAGAGACGGGGGGGACCTACAATGAGCAGTTCTTC. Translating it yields CASSQETGGTYNEQFF.

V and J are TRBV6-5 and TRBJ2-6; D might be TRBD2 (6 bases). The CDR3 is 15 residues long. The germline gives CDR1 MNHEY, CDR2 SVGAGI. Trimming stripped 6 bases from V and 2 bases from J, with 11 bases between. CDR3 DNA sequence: TGTGCCAGCAGCGCGGGACTTCCTGGGGCCAACGTCCTGACTTTC. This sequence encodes CASSAGLPGANVLTF.

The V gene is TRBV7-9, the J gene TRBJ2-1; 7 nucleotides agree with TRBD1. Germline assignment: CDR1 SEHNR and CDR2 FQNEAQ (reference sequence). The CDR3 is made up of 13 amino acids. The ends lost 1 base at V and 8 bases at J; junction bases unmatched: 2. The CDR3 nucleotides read TGTGCCAGCAGCTTAGAGGGGGCTGATGAGCAGTTCTTC. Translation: CASSLEGADEQFF.

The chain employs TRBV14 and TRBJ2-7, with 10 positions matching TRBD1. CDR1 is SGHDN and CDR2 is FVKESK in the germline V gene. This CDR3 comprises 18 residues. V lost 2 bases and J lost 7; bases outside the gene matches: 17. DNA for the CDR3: TGTGCCAGCAGCCAAAGTTGGTACGGGGACAGGGGATCTCAGGAGCAGTACTTC. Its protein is CASSQSWYGDRGSQEQYF.

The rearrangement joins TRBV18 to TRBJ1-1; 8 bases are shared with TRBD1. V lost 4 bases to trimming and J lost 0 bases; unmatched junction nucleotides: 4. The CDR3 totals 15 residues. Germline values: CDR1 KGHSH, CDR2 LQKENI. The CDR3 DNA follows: TGTGCCAGCTCACTACGACAGGGGATGAACACTGAAGCTTTCTTT. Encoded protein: CASSLRQGMNTEAFF.

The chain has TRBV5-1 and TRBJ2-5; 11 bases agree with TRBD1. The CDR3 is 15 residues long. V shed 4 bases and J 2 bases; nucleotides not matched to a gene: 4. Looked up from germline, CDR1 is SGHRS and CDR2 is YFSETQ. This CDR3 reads CASSRGTGGQETQYF. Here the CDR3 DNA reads TGCGCCAGCAGCCGTGGGACAGGGGGACAAGAGACCCAGTACTTC.